A selection of T cell receptor beta chains follows, all from one sample in a study of blood T cells in healthy people across ages. TCRdb fed the 5' RACE reads into MiXCR, producing one record per CDR3 protein. The profile covers fewer than 650,000 distinct CDR3 sequences, with about 26% appearing a single time and over 3.5% taken by the ten largest. The sample also formed part of further work on T cells of mothers and their children.

Source material: blood. The receptors originated from a boy aged 2 to 9 in good health. Both conserved end residues are part of each CDR3. D genes are given only for firm matches. Rows give clone size only sometimes, using once, few, many, or a class for an expanded clone.

abundance	j_gene	d_gene	v_gene	CDR3aa	CDR3nt
NA	TRBJ2-2	NA	TRBV27	CASSSPAGANTGELFF	TGTGCCAGCAGTTCCCCCGCAGGGGCGAACACCGGGGAGCTGTTTTTT
few	TRBJ2-1	NA	TRBV4-1	CASSQAWGRELGDEQFF	TGCGCCAGCAGCCAAGCGTGGGGCAGGGAGTTAGGGGATGAGCAGTTCTTC
few	TRBJ1-6	NA	TRBV4-1	CASSPWDARNSPLHF	TGCGCCAGCAGCCCTTGGGACGCCCGTAATTCACCCCTCCACTTT
many	TRBJ2-5	NA	TRBV12-3/TRBV12-4	CASSLLDQETQYF	TGTGCCAGCAGTTTACTAGACCAAGAGACCCAGTACTTC
NA	TRBJ2-7	TRBD1	TRBV14	CASSQDRSTGALYEQYF	TGTGCCAGCAGCCAAGATCGGAGCACAGGGGCCCTCTACGAGCAGTACTTC
few	TRBJ2-1	TRBD2	TRBV3-1	CASSQVGGRGLAGEHNEQFF	TGTGCCAGCAGCCAAGTCGGAGGGCGAGGGCTAGCGGGGGAACACAATGAGCAGTTCTTC
NA	TRBJ2-2	NA	TRBV12-3/TRBV12-4	CASSQPTINTGELFF	TGTGCCAGCAGCCAACCGACCATTAACACCGGGGAGCTGTTTTTT
NA	TRBJ1-2	NA	TRBV12-3/TRBV12-4	CASTFGQFYTF	TGTGCCAGCACTTTTGGCCAGTTCTACACCTTC
NA	TRBJ2-3	TRBD2	TRBV6-5	CASSYSDTSGGNTDTQYF	TGTGCCAGCAGTTACTCCGACACTAGCGGGGGTAACACAGATACGCAGTATTTT
few	TRBJ2-5	TRBD1	TRBV10-3	CAISESSRTGEETQYF	TGTGCCATCAGTGAGTCCAGTAGGACAGGGGAAGAGACCCAGTACTTC
few	TRBJ1-4	NA	TRBV20-1	CSASTGRTNEKLFF	TGCAGTGCTAGTACCGGCAGAACTAATGAAAAACTGTTTTTT
NA	TRBJ1-2	TRBD1	TRBV29-1	CSVVPGQGYGYTF	TGCAGCGTGGTGCCGGGACAGGGATATGGCTACACCTTC
NA	TRBJ2-7	NA	TRBV7-8	CASSTQRGDGEQYF	TGTGCCAGCAGCACCCAGAGGGGAGATGGCGAGCAGTACTTC
few	TRBJ2-1	NA	TRBV7-8	CASSRGPGVNEQFF	TGTGCCAGCAGCCGGGGACCGGGGGTGAATGAGCAGTTCTTC
NA	TRBJ2-6	NA	TRBV4-1	CASSHFLVSGANVLTF	TGCGCCAGCAGCCATTTTTTGGTTTCTGGGGCCAACGTCCTGACTTTC
few	TRBJ2-4	NA	TRBV6-2/TRBV6-3	CAGAYREPKNIQYF	TGTGCCGGAGCCTACAGGGAACCCAAAAACATTCAGTACTTC
once	TRBJ1-6	NA	TRBV27	CASSFGPGYPLHF	TGTGCCAGCAGTTTCGGACCAGGCTATCCCCTCCACTTT
many	TRBJ2-3	TRBD2	TRBV7-3	CASSFSGGAKDTQYF	TGTGCCAGCAGCTTTAGCGGGGGGGCCAAAGATACGCAGTATTTT
few	TRBJ1-1	NA	TRBV10-1	CASSDFRAGAGNTEAFF	TGCGCCAGCAGTGATTTCCGTGCAGGGGCCGGGAACACTGAAGCTTTCTTT
NA	TRBJ2-5	NA	TRBV7-6	CASSLRWRETQYF	TGTGCCAGCAGCTTAAGGTGGCGGGAGACCCAGTACTTC
NA	TRBJ1-5	NA	TRBV29-1	CSVAGINQPQHF	TGCAGCGTGGCCGGGATAAATCAGCCCCAGCATTTT
NA	TRBJ2-4	TRBD2	TRBV20-1	CSAASGLAKNIQYF	TGCAGTGCTGCTAGCGGACTAGCCAAAAACATTCAGTACTTC